Listed below are T cell receptor beta chains from one sample, sequenced in a study of control samples from healthy donors and cancer patients. Data came from immunoSEQ multiplex PCR; TCRdb stores just in-frame clones and leaves some out. This sample has roughly 100,000 clones, with roughly 91% found just once. Sequencing was done on a sample of PBMCs. The receptors come from a man aged 55 to 70 with lung cancer. Each CDR3 is given with its conserved first and last residue. The D gene is left open where the match is weak. Only part of the rows carry a size: once, few, many, or a class if the clone is expanded.

cdr3_nt cdr3_aa d_call clone_size j_call v_call cdr3_length
TGTGCCAGCAGCAGGACTAGCGGGGGCTATGAGCAGTTCTTC CASSRTSGGYEQFF TRBD2 - TRBJ2-1 TRBV3-1/TRBV3-2 14
TGTGCCAGTAGTCCCATGACTGGCAATCAGCCCCAGCATTTT CASSPMTGNQPQHF - - TRBJ1-5 TRBV19 14
TGTGCCACCAGTGACTCGACAGGGAACTATGGCTACACCTTC CATSDSTGNYGYTF TRBD1 - TRBJ1-2 TRBV24-1 14
TGTGCCAGCAGCTTAGGGACAAACACTGAAGCTTTCTTT CASSLGTNTEAFF - - TRBJ1-1 TRBV7-7 13
TGTGCCAGCAGTACCGGGGGGACGATATTTGAGCAGTTCTTC CASSTGGTIFEQFF TRBD2 - TRBJ2-1 TRBV6-5 14
TGTGCCAGCAAAATCACAGATACGCAGTATTTT CASKITDTQYF - - TRBJ2-3 TRBV12-3/TRBV12-4 11
TGTGCCTGGACCACCGCAACTAATGAAAAACTGTTTTTT CAWTTATNEKLFF - - TRBJ1-4 TRBV30 13
TGTGCCAGCAGTTACAGCATGGGGGATCAGCCCCAGCATTTT CASSYSMGDQPQHF - few TRBJ1-5 TRBV6-2/TRBV6-3 14
TGTGCCTCCCGAGGGACGGGAAATCAGCCCCAGCATTTT CASRGTGNQPQHF - - TRBJ1-5 TRBV6-5 13
TGTGCCTGGAGTCCCGGGGGACCGTTGAATCAGCCCCAGCATTTT CAWSPGGPLNQPQHF - - TRBJ1-5 TRBV30 15
TGTGCCAGCAGCTTCGGGGGCCGACAGGGGGTAAAGACCCAGTACTTC CASSFGGRQGVKTQYF TRBD1 few TRBJ2-5 TRBV5-8 16
TGCGCCAGCAGCTCGGGACACCAGGACCCTGAAGCTTTCTTT CASSSGHQDPEAFF - - TRBJ1-1 TRBV5-1 14
TGCGCCAGCAGTGCGAGGGGATGGGGCAATGAGCAGTTCTTC CASSARGWGNEQFF - - TRBJ2-1 TRBV10-1 14
TGTGCCAGCAGCCAAGAGAGTCTAGCGGGGACCGGGGAGCTGTTTTTT CASSQESLAGTGELFF TRBD2 - TRBJ2-2 TRBV4-2 16
TGTGCCAGCAGTCCCCCCGGGCGGGTGAACACTGAAGCTTTCTTT CASSPPGRVNTEAFF - - TRBJ1-1 TRBV6-5 15
TGTGCCAGTAGTCTAGGGACAGGGGAAAATGAGCAGTTCTTC CASSLGTGENEQFF TRBD1 - TRBJ2-1 TRBV19 14
TGTGCCAGAGTACAGGGGGAAGAGACCCAGTACTTC CARVQGEETQYF TRBD1 - TRBJ2-5 TRBV27 12
TGTGCCAGCGGACAGGGGGCCCCCAGCTCCTATAATTCACCCCTCCACTTT CASGQGAPSSYNSPLHF TRBD1 - TRBJ1-6 TRBV2 17
TGTGCCAGCAGCTTAAGTTTAGGGACAGCCCGTGGCACCGGGGAGCTGTTTTTT CASSLSLGTARGTGELFF TRBD1 - TRBJ2-2 TRBV7-3 18
TGTGCCAGCAGCCCAGTGGGCAGGGGGGGATCAACTAATGAAAAACTGTTTTTT CASSPVGRGGSTNEKLFF TRBD1 - TRBJ1-4 TRBV7-2 18
TGTGCCAGCAGCCCTGCAGGGGGCTCTTCCCTAAATCAGCCCCAGCATTTT CASSPAGGSSLNQPQHF TRBD1 - TRBJ1-5 TRBV5-6 17
TGTGCCTGGAGAATGGAATGGCCTTCCGGGAGCGGGGAGCTGTTTTTT CAWRMEWPSGSGELFF - - TRBJ2-2 TRBV30 16
TGCGCCACTTCGATACAGGGGTACACAGATACGCAGTATTTT CATSIQGYTDTQYF TRBD1 - TRBJ2-3 TRBV10-1 14
TGCGCCAGCAGCAAAATGGTGGCAGTCGATCAGCCCCAGCATTTT CASSKMVAVDQPQHF - - TRBJ1-5 TRBV5-1 15
TGTGCCAGCAGCCCAGCTGGGAGGCACACTGAAGCTTTCTTT CASSPAGRHTEAFF - - TRBJ1-1 TRBV7-9 14
TGTGCCAGCAGCTTGGTGGACAGCAGCGGAAAACTGTTTTTT CASSLVDSSGKLFF - - TRBJ1-4 TRBV5-5 14
TGCACCAGCGCCGGGACAGGGGGGGGCGATGAGCAGTTCTTC CTSAGTGGGDEQFF - - TRBJ2-1 TRBV1 14
TGTGCCAGCAGCCGTGAAGGAAAGGGACAGTTT CASSREGKGQF TRBD1 - TRBJ1-1 TRBV12-3/TRBV12-4 11
TGTGCCAGCACCACCCCAGGGACCGGCAATGAGCAGTTCTTC CASTTPGTGNEQFF - - TRBJ2-1 TRBV9 14
TGTGCCAGCAGCTTCGGGGGTGAAAAACTGTTTTTT CASSFGGEKLFF - - TRBJ1-4 TRBV7-8 12